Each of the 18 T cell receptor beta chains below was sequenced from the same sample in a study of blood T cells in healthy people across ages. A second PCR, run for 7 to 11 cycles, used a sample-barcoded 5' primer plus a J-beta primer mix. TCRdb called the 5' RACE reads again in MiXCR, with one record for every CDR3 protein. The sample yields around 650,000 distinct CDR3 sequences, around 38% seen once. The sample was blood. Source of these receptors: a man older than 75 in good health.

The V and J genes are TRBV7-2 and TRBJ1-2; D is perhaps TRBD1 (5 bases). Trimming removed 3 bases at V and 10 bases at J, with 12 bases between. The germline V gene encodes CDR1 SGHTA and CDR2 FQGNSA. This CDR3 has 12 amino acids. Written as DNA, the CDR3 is TGTGCCAGCAGCTTTCCCCAGGGCGTCTACACCTTC. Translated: CASSFPQGVYTF.

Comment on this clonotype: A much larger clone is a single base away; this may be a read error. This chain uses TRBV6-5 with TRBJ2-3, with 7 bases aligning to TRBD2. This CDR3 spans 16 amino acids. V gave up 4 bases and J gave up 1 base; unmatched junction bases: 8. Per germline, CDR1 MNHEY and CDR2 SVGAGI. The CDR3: CASSSPEAGRTDTQYF. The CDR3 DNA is TGTGCCAGCAGTTCTCCAGAAGCGGGGCGCACAGATACGCAGTATTTT.

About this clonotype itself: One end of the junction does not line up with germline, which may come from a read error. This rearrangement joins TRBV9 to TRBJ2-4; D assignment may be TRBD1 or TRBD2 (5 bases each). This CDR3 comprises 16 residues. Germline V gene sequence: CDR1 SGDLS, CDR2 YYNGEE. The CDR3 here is CASGNDSNLAKNIRYF. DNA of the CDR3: TGTGCCAGCGGAAATGACAGCAATCTAGCCAAAAACATTCGGTACTTC. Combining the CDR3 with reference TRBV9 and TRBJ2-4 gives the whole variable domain DSGVTQTPKHLITATGQRVTLRCSPRSGDLSVYWYQQSLDQGLQFLIQYYNGEERAKGNILERFSAQQFPDLHSELNLSSLELGDSALYFCASGNDSNLAKNIRYFGAGTRLSVL.

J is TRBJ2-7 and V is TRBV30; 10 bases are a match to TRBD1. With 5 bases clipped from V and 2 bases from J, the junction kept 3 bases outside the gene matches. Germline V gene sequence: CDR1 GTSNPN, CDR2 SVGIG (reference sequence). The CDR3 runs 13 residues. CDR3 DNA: TGTGCCTGGTACGGGACAGGGGCCTACGAGCAGTACTTC. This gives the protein CAWYGTGAYEQYF.

The CDR3 spells CASSYPRRTGLNEQFF. CDR3 coding DNA: TGTGCCAGCAGTTACCCTAGACGGACAGGACTCAATGAGCAGTTCTTC. This sequence joins TRBV6-2 or TRBV6-3 and TRBJ2-1; TRBD1 matches at 7 bases. The CDR3 extends over 16 amino acids. V shed 2 bases, J shed 6 bases, and the junction held 10 bases outside the gene matches. CDR1 MNHEY and CDR2 SVGEGT come from the germline V gene.

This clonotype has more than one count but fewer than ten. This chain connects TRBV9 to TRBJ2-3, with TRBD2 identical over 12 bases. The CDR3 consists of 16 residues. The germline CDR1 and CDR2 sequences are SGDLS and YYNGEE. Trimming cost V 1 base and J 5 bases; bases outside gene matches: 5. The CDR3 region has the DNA TGTGCCAGCAGCGTATCTAGCGGGGGGGCCGTAGATACGCAGTATTTT. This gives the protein CASSVSSGGAVDTQYF.

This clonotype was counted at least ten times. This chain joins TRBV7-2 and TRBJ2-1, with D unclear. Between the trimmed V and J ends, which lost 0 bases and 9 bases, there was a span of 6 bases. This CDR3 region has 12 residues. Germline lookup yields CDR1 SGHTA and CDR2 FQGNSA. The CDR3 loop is CASSLASGEQFF. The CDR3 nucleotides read TGTGCCAGCAGCTTAGCATCTGGTGAGCAGTTCTTC.

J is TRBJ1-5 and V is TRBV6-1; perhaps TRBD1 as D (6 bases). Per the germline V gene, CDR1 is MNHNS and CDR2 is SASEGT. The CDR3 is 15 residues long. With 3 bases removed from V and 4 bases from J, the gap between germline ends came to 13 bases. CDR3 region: CASSENRVENQPQHF. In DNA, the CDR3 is TGTGCCAGCAGTGAGAACAGGGTGGAGAATCAGCCCCAGCATTTT.

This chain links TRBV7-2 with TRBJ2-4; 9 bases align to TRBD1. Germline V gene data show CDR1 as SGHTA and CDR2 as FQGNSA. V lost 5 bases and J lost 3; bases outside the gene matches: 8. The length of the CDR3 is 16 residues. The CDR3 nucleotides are TGTGCCAGCAGCCCCCGGGACAGGGTCGTCAAAAACATTCAGTACTTC. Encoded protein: CASSPRDRVVKNIQYF.

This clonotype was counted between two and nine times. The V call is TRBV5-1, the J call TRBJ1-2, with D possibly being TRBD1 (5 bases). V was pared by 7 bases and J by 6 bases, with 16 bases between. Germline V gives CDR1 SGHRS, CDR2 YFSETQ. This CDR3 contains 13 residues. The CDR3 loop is CASARFGGNGYTF. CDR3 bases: TGCGCCAGCGCACGATTTGGGGGAAATGGCTACACCTTC.

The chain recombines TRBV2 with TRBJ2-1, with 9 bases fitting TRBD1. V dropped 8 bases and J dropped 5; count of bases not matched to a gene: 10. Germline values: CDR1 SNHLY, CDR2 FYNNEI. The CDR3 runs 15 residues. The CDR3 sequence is CASLRRTGVHNEQFF. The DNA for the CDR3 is TGTGCCAGCCTTCGGAGGACAGGGGTCCACAATGAGCAGTTCTTC.

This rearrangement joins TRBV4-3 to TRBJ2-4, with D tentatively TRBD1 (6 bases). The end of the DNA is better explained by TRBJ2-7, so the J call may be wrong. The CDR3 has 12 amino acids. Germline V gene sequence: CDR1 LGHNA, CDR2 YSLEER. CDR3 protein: CASSMGAYEQYF. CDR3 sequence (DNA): TGCGCCAGCAGCATGGGGGCTTACGAGCAGTACTTC.

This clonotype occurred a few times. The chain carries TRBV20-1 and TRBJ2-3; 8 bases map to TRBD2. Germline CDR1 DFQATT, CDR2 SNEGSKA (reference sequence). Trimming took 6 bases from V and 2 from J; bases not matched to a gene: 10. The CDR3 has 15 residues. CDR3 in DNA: TGCAGTGCGCCAGGGCCGACTAGCGTCACAGATACGCAGTATTTT. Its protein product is CSAPGPTSVTDTQYF.

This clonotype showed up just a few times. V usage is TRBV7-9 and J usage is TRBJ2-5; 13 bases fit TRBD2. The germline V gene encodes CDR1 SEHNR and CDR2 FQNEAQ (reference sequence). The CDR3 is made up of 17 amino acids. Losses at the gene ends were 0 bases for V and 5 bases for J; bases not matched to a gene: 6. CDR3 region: CASSLAPGLAGVETQYF. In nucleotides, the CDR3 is TGTGCCAGCAGCTTAGCCCCCGGACTAGCGGGAGTGGAGACCCAGTACTTC.

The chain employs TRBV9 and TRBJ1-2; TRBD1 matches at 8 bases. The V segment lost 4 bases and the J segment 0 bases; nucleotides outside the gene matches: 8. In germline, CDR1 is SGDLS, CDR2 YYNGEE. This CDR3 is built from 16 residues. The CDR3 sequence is CASSSWDRTANYGYTF. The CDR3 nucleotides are TGTGCCAGCAGCTCATGGGACAGGACAGCTAACTATGGCTACACCTTC.

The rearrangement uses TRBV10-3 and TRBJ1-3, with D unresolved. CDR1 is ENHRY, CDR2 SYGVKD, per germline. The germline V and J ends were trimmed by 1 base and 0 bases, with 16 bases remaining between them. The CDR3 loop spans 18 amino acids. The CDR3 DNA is TGTGCCATCAGTGAGTTAGTAAGCTCTCCTGTCTCTGGAAACACCATATATTTT. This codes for CAISELVSSPVSGNTIYF.

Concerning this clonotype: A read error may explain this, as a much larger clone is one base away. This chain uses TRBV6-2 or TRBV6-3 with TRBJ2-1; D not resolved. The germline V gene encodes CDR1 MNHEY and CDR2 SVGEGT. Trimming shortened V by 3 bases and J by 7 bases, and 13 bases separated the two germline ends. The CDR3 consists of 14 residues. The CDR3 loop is CASSYPRDVNEQFF. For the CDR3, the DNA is TGTGCCAGCAGTTATCCCCGAGACGTGAATGAGCAGTTCTTC.

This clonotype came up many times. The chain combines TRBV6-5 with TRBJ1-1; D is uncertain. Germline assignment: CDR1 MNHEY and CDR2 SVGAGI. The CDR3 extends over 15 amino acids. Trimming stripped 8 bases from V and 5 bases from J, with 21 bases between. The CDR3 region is CASGRPLRRGTEAFF. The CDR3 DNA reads TGTGCCAGCGGACGGCCCCTTCGGCGGGGTACTGAAGCTTTCTTT.